This T cell receptor (beta chain) was documented in a study of siplizumab effects on memory and regulatory T cells. V was shortened by 5 bases and J by 4 bases, with 16 bases between the two germline ends. This CDR3 comprises 15 residues. The germline gives CDR1 SGHVS, CDR2 FQNEAQ. Regarding the study as a whole: Naive T cells appeared more varied than memory cells and looked like key alloresponse contributors.

A word on this clone: Its antigen is currently unknown.

This table comes from immunoSEQ multiplex PCR, and its TCRdb copy is limited to in-frame clones, with some not included. Of 87,000 or so clones in the sample, about 87% were seen once. This rearrangement joins TRBV7-8 to TRBJ2-3; D tentatively reads TRBD1 or TRBD2 (5 bases each). The clonotype comes from a human donor in good health. The sequenced sample consisted of CD4+ T cells sorted from blood. CDR3 nucleotide sequence: TGTGCCAGCAGCCGGGACGGACGAGAGTCAGATACGCAGTATTTT. It specifies CASSRDGRESDTQYF. Based on the CDR3 plus reference TRBV7-8 and TRBJ2-3, the full variable domain is GAGVSQSPRYKVAKRGQDVALRCDPISGHVSLFWYQQALGQGPEFLTYFQNEAQLDKSGLPSDRFFAERPEGSVSTLKIQRTQQEDSAVYLCASSRDGRESDTQYFGPGTRLTVL.